This TCR beta chain was profiled in a study of T cell responses to AZD1222 COVID-19 vaccine (dated by TCRdb to the early 2020s). Broadly, across the study: A total of 233 trial participants underwent TCR sequencing, of whom roughly 210 had received two doses of AZD1222 and some 26 had received two doses of the MenACWY control vaccine. Enrollment into the trials was organized by age into subgroups of 18-55, 56-69 and 70-plus years, and those subgroups contained roughly 150, 30 and 60 TCR-sequenced participants, respectively.

Results the study describes overall, beyond this receptor: A significant rise in spike-specific TCR breadth and depth was observed after two AZD1222 doses relative to day 0 and relative to MenACWY recipients. Participants were mostly white British and included more females than males, and it was suggested by the authors that clonal diversity may have been underestimated. No day 14 peak-response samples were available, so repertoires were characterized only after the peak T cell response. Only a handful of AZD1222 recipients were SARS-CoV-2 seropositive at baseline, limiting conclusions about previously exposed vaccinees. In the small 56-69-year group, the increase in depth fell short of significance, most likely because of low power. The vaccine-associated CD4 TCRs covered the entire spike protein, and the dominant responses fell in regions 160-218 and 743-854. Nearly half of unique spike-specific TCRs reportedly recognized epitopes outside regions mutated in the B.1.351 and B.1.1.7 variants.

To note about this clone: No antigen is known for it. Base qualities were left out, and no much larger clone turns up one base away.

In the paper's terms, the time point label means: about 28 days (+/-7) after the second vaccine dose. Because spike-specific TCR depth and breadth did not differ between the two schedules, AZD1222 recipients who got a second dose at roughly 4 weeks were pooled with those who got a second dose at roughly 12 weeks. Vaccinee samples were obtained from the UK trials COV001 and COV002, which included a single-blind randomized controlled phase 2/3 trial of AZD1222 (ChAdOx1 nCoV-19) in healthy adults. Trial participant PBMC samples were collected at day 0 and day 28 after the second dose for TCRbeta chain sequencing. From the germline V gene (reference sequence), CDR1 is LNHDA and CDR2 is SQIVND. From the cysteine up to the phenylalanine, the CDR3 has a length of 11 residues. Just the 33-base CDR3 DNA is kept, in frame starting at base 1. Relative to germline, V is 6 bases shorter and J is 1 base shorter, with 3 bases between their ends.

The CDR3 regions of human TCRbeta chains were analyzed by immunosequencing. The paper's data handling went like this. TCRs in the repertoires were compared against a reference library of SARS-CoV-2-specific TCRs that had been generated with the MIRA antigen-specificity platform. Breadth meant the fraction of unique TCRs that were SARS-CoV-2-associated, whereas depth meant the fraction of total T cells that were SARS-CoV-2-associated. Using the MIRA data, every spike-specific TCR was mapped to the spike region that the TCR reacted to and assigned to either a CD4 or a CD8 class. Log10-transformed breadth and depth values were compared by one-way ANOVA with Sidak's multiple comparisons tests. TCRdb took over this immuneACCESS table, retaining in-frame rearrangements with V and J assigned. Such tables are incomplete; in checked studies, under half of the missing clones stem from an unresolved V gene, and the remainder is unexplained. That table furnishes V, J and clone size, whereas the DNA furnished D and trimming. The sample has 180,000 or so clones on record, about 90% of them singletons. Of the sample, 1.3% is held by the ten largest clones.

The chain is assembled from TRBV19 and TRBJ1-1; no D gene is confidently identified. The receptor was isolated from an adult who received the AZD1222 COVID-19 vaccine. The sample was peripheral blood, taken 28 days after the second AZD1222 dose. The CDR3 loop reads CASSWNTEAFF. The bases are TGTGCCAGTAGCTGGAACACTGAAGCTTTCTTT.